These 3 T cell receptor beta chains came from one sample sequenced in a study of blood T cell repertoires in COVID-19. Data came from immunoSEQ multiplex PCR; TCRdb stores just in-frame clones and leaves some out. The sample shows roughly 360,000 clones, roughly 86% of them seen only once. The sequencing sample was made of peripheral blood. The receptors come from a human donor with acute or convalescent COVID-19. The donor label of this sample is uncertain.

V is TRBV20-1 and J is TRBJ2-5; TRBD1 matches 8 bases. Losses at the gene ends were 3 bases for V and 4 bases for J; bases not matched to a gene: 13. Germline V gives CDR1 DFQATT, CDR2 SNEGSKA (reference sequence). CDR3 length: 16 amino acids. The CDR3 nucleotides are TGCAGTGCTAGTCGTGATCGAATTACAGGGGGAGAGACCCAGTACTTC. Translated, it gives CSASRDRITGGETQYF.

The chain joins TRBV2 to TRBJ2-1; D gene uncertain. V lost 8 bases and J lost 0, with 14 bases in between. The CDR3 consists of 15 residues. CDR1 is SNHLY and CDR2 is FYNNEI in the germline V gene. CDR3 sequence reads: CASGRESFSYNEQFF. The DNA for the CDR3 is TGTGCCAGCGGTCGAGAGTCTTTCTCCTACAATGAGCAGTTCTTC.

On this clone: The junction differs from germline at one of its ends, possibly a read error. V is TRBV3-1 (or the pseudogene TRBV3-2) and J is TRBJ2-7; TRBD2 might be the D (6 bases). Germline loops: CDR1 LGHDT, CDR2 YNNKEL (reference sequence). This CDR3 contains 14 residues. CDR3 protein: CASSQATSTGGLAF. Written as DNA, the CDR3 is TGTGCCAGCAGCCAAGCGACCTCGACTGGGGGACTGGCCTTC.